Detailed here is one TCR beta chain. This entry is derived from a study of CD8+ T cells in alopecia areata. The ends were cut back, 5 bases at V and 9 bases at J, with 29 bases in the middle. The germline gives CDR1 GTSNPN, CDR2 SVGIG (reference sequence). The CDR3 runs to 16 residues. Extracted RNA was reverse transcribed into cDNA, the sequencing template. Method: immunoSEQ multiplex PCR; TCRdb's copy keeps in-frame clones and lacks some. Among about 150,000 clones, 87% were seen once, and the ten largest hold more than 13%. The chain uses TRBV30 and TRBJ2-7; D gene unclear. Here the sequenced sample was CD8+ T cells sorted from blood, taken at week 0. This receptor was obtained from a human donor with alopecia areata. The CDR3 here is CAWEEVGPGSELRQYF. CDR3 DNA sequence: TGTGCCTGGGAAGAGGTTGGGCCTGGGTCGGAGCTCAGGCAGTACTTC.